These T cell receptor beta chains were read from a single sample in a study of blood T cell repertoires in COVID-19. Data came from immunoSEQ multiplex PCR; TCRdb stores just in-frame clones and leaves some out. This sample has under 300,000 clones, with around 84% found just once. Input material: peripheral blood. Receptors originate from a woman in her 70s with active or convalescent COVID-19. Both conserved end residues are part of each CDR3. The D gene is left open where the match is weak. A row's size may be missing; if present it is once, few, many or a size class.

abundance,d_gene,v_gene,j_gene,CDR3aa,CDR3nt
.,TRBD1,TRBV7-2,TRBJ1-2,CASSSRPGGIYGYTF,TGTGCCAGCAGCTCCCGGCCAGGGGGCATCTATGGCTACACCTTC
.,.,TRBV3-1/TRBV3-2,TRBJ1-6,CASSQGRRGESPLHF,TGTGCCAGCAGCCAAGGCCGCAGGGGTGAGTCACCCCTCCACTTT
once,TRBD1,TRBV9,TRBJ2-3,CASSPIWDRGLSTDTQYF,TGTGCCAGCAGCCCTATTTGGGACAGGGGACTTAGCACAGATACGCAGTATTTT
.,TRBD1,TRBV28,TRBJ1-5,CASRPGTGEKCF,TGTGCCAGCAGGCCCGGGACAGGGGAAAAGTGTTTT
.,.,TRBV18,TRBJ1-3,CASSPTLGGAPGNTIYF,TGTGCCAGCTCACCAACCCTCGGGGGGGCACCTGGAAACACCATATATTTT
.,.,TRBV14,TRBJ2-2,CASSQVAGGELFF,TGTGCCAGCAGCCAAGTGGCTGGCGGGGAGCTGTTTTTT
.,.,TRBV6-2/TRBV6-3,TRBJ2-1,CASSPTRLNEQFF,TGTGCCAGCAGTCCCACTAGGCTCAATGAGCAGTTCTTC
.,TRBD1,TRBV5-4,TRBJ1-6,CASSLGDRDSPLHF,TGTGCCAGCAGCTTGGGGGACAGGGATTCACCCCTCCACTTT
.,.,TRBV18,TRBJ1-1,CASSPPWGGGTEAFF,TGTGCCAGCTCACCACCTTGGGGAGGGGGCACTGAAGCTTTCTTT
.,.,TRBV5-1,TRBJ2-1,CASSEYNEQFF,TGCGCCAGCAGCGAGTACAATGAGCAGTTCTTC
.,.,TRBV11-2,TRBJ2-3,CASSFRGITDTQYF,TGTGCCAGCAGCTTCCGGGGGATAACAGATACGCAGTATTTT
.,.,TRBV5-1,TRBJ1-5,CASSLQGNSNQPQHF,TGCGCCAGCAGCTTACAGGGAAATAGCAATCAGCCCCAGCATTTT
.,.,TRBV5-6,TRBJ1-2,CASSLYVGTYGYTF,TGTGCCAGCAGCTTGTATGTCGGGACTTATGGCTACACCTTC
.,.,TRBV7-8,TRBJ1-2,CASSSGYREGYGYTF,TGTGCCAGCAGCTCGGGGTACAGGGAAGGCTATGGCTACACCTTC
.,TRBD2,TRBV29-1,TRBJ2-5,CSVGTTQETQYF,TGCAGCGTAGGGACTACCCAAGAGACCCAGTACTTC
.,.,TRBV5-1,TRBJ2-7,CASSLVARGTYEQYF,TGCGCCAGCAGCTTGGTGGCTAGGGGGACCTACGAGCAGTACTTC
.,TRBD1,TRBV11-3,TRBJ2-1,CASSPSDRVGDEQFF,TGTGCCAGCAGCCCCTCCGACAGGGTTGGCGATGAGCAGTTCTTC
.,TRBD1,TRBV7-9,TRBJ1-2,CASSLAYSGTGYSGYTF,TGTGCCAGCAGCTTAGCGTATTCAGGGACAGGGTATAGTGGCTACACCTTC
.,.,TRBV7-8,TRBJ1-2,CASSPEGSGGSYGYTF,TGTGCCAGCAGCCCAGAGGGGTCTGGGGGGAGCTATGGCTACACCTTC
once,.,TRBV13,TRBJ1-3,CASKRDLFGNTIYF,TGTGCCAGTAAAAGAGATCTCTTTGGAAACACCATATATTTT
.,TRBD1,TRBV6-5,TRBJ1-6,CASSSRDRANSPLHF,TGTGCCAGCAGCTCCCGGGACAGGGCAAATTCACCCCTCCACTTT
.,.,TRBV19,TRBJ2-3,CASSMFVRLADTQYF,TGTGCCAGTAGTATGTTCGTAAGACTAGCAGATACGCAGTATTTT
.,.,TRBV5-1,TRBJ1-4,CASSMANRAGNEKLFF,TGCGCCAGCAGCATGGCAAACAGAGCCGGTAATGAAAAACTGTTTTTT
.,.,TRBV4-3,TRBJ1-3,CASSQDTVINTIYF,TGCGCCAGCAGCCAAGATACTGTCATAAACACCATATATTTT
.,.,TRBV7-2,TRBJ2-5,CASSLKPRGFDTRETQYF,TGTGCCAGCAGCCTTAAGCCAAGGGGATTTGATACGCGAGAGACCCAGTACTTC
few,.,TRBV4-1,TRBJ1-5,CASSLFTGKGNQPQHF,TGCGCCAGCAGTTTATTCACAGGTAAGGGCAATCAGCCCCAGCATTTT
.,.,TRBV10-3,TRBJ1-5,CAISEPGGLSNQPQHF,TGTGCCATCAGTGAGCCGGGGGGACTTAGCAATCAGCCCCAGCATTTT
.,.,TRBV18,TRBJ1-6,CASSLQGWESPLHF,TGTGCCAGCTCACTACAGGGTTGGGAATCACCCCTCCACTTT
.,.,TRBV28,TRBJ2-1,CASSLTSSYNEQFF,TGTGCCAGCAGTTTAACGAGCTCCTACAATGAGCAGTTCTTC